This passage covers 5 T cell receptor beta chains from one sample sequenced in a study of blood T cell repertoires in COVID-19. Sequenced by immunoSEQ multiplex PCR; TCRdb stores in-frame clones only, minus some. The sample lists 210,000 or so clones, roughly 94% occurring once. The sample comprised peripheral blood. Receptors originate from a man under 40 with acute or convalescent COVID-19.

The rearrangement joins TRBV5-4 to TRBJ1-2; D ambiguous. Trimming left V 0 bases short and J 5 bases short, with 5 bases between. CDR1 and CDR2 (germline): SGHNT, YYREEE (reference sequence). The CDR3 spans 12 residues. For the CDR3, the DNA is TGTGCCAGCAGCTTGGGGGCGTATGGCTACACCTTC. Translation gives CASSLGAYGYTF.

Regarding this clone: The same CDR3 is also encoded by other DNA sequences in this sample. The chain links TRBV4-1 to TRBJ2-7; 11 positions match TRBD2. CDR3 length: 15 amino acids. Germline CDR1 and CDR2: MGHRA and YSYEKL. V was clipped by 4 bases and J by 1 base; unmatched bases: 3. For the CDR3, the DNA is TGCGCCAGCAGCCTCGGGACTAGCGGTTCCTACGAGCAGTACTTC. It is translated as CASSLGTSGSYEQYF.

This chain joins TRBV28 and TRBJ2-1; 9 bases fit TRBD2. In germline, CDR1 is MDHEN, CDR2 SYDVKM. Trimming at V came to 7 bases and at J to 6 bases, leaving 13 bases not matched to a gene. This CDR3 is built from 16 residues. The CDR3: CASKIAGEAFFNEQFF. The CDR3 coding sequence is TGTGCCAGCAAAATAGCGGGAGAGGCTTTCTTCAATGAGCAGTTCTTC.

This chain joins TRBV5-5 and TRBJ2-7; the match to TRBD1 covers 8 bases. CDR3 length equals 13 residues. V trimming: 5 bases; J trimming: 6 bases; junction bases outside the gene matches: 7. The germline CDR1 and CDR2 sequences are SGHKS and YYEKEE (reference sequence). The CDR3 sequence is CASRWDRLGEQYF. CDR3 coding DNA: TGTGCCAGCAGATGGGACAGGTTGGGCGAGCAGTACTTC.

The J gene is TRBJ1-2, the V gene TRBV28; 7 bases agree with TRBD1. Trimming at V came to 3 bases and at J to 6 bases, leaving 4 bases not matched to a gene. Per the germline V gene, CDR1 is MDHEN and CDR2 is SYDVKM. The CDR3 loop spans 13 amino acids. CDR3 amino acids: CASSLDRLDGYTF. As DNA, the CDR3 is TGTGCCAGCAGTTTGGACAGGCTGGATGGCTACACCTTC.